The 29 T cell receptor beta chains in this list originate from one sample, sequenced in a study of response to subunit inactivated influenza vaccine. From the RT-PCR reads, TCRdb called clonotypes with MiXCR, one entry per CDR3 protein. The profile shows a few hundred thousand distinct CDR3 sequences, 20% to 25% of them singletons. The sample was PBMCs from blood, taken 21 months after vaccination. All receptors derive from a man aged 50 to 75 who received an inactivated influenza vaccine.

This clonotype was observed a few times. In DNA, the CDR3 is TGCAGCGTGGGCGGTCTTTTCGGGAACTATGGCTACACCTTC. Protein: CSVGGLFGNYGYTF. This chain links TRBV29-1 with TRBJ1-2; D remains ambiguous. Trimming took off 6 bases at V and 2 bases at J, with 16 bases between the two ends. This CDR3 has 14 amino acids. CDR1 SQVTM and CDR2 ANQGSEA come from the germline V gene.

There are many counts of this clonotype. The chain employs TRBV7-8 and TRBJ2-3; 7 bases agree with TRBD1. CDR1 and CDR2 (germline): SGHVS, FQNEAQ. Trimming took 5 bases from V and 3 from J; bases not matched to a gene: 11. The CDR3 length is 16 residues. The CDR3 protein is CASSNPGTVNTDTQYF. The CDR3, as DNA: TGTGCCAGCAGCAATCCCGGGACAGTAAATACAGATACGCAGTATTTT.

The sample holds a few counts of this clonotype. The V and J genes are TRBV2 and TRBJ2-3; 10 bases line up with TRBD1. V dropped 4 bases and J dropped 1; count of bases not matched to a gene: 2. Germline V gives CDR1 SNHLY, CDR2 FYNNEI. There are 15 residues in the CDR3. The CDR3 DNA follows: TGTGCCAGCAGTGGACAGGGGGCGGGCACAGATACGCAGTATTTT. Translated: CASSGQGAGTDTQYF.

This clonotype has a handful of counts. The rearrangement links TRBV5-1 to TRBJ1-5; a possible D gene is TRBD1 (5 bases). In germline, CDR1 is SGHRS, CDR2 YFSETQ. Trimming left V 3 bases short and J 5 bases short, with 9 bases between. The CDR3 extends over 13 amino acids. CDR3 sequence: CASSSQVDQPQHF. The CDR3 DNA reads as TGCGCCAGCAGCTCACAGGTAGATCAGCCCCAGCATTTT.

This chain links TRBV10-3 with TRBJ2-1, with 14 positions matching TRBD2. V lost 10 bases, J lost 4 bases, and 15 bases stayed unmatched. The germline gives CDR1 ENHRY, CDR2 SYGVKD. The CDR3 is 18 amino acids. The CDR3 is CATSPGLAGVDPYNEQFF. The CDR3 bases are TGTGCCACGAGTCCGGGACTAGCGGGAGTGGACCCATACAATGAGCAGTTCTTC.

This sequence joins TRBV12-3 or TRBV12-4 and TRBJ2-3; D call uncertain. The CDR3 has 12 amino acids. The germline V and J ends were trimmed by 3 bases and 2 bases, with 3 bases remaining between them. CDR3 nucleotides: TGTGCCAGCAGTTTTATCACAGATACGCAGTATTTT. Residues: CASSFITDTQYF.

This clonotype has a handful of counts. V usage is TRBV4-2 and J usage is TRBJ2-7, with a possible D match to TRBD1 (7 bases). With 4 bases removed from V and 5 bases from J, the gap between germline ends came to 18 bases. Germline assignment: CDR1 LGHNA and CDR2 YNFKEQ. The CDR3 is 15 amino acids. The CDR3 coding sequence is TGTGCCAGCAGCCTTAACGGGGGAACAGGGGACGAGCAGTACTTC. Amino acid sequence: CASSLNGGTGDEQYF.

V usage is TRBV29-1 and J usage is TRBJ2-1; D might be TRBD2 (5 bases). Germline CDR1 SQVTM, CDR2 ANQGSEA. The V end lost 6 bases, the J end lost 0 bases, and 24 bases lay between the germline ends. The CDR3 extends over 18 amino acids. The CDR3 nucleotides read TGCAGCGTGGCCCCGGAGGCGGAATTATCCTTCTCCTACAATGAGCAGTTCTTC. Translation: CSVAPEAELSFSYNEQFF.

The CDR3 sequence: CSAAPRGAGQPQHF. As DNA, the CDR3 is TGCAGTGCCGCGCCGAGGGGGGCGGGTCAGCCCCAGCATTTT. The chain has TRBV20-1 and TRBJ1-5, with D possibly being TRBD1 (6 bases). Deletions cut 6 bases from V and 6 bases from J, with 18 bases between. The CDR3 totals 14 residues. Germline assignment: CDR1 DFQATT and CDR2 SNEGSKA (reference sequence).

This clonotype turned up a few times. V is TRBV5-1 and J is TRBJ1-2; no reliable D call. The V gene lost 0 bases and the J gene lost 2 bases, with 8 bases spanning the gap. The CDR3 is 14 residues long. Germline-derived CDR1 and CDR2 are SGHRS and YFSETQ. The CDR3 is CASSLDGQNYGYTF. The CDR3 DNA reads TGCGCCAGCAGCTTGGATGGCCAGAACTATGGCTACACCTTC.

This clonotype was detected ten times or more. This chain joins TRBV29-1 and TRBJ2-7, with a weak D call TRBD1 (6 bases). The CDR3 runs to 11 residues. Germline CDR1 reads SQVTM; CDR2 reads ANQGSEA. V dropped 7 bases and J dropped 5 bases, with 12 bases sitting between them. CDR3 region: CSAGTTDEQYF. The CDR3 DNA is TGCAGCGCTGGGACAACGGACGAGCAGTACTTC.

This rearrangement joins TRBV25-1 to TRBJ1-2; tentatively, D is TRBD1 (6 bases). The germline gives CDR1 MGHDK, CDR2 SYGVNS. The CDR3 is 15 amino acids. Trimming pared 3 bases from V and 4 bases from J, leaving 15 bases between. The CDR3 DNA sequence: TGTGCCAGCAGTGATACCAACAGGGCCGGCTATGGCTACACCTTC. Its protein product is CASSDTNRAGYGYTF.

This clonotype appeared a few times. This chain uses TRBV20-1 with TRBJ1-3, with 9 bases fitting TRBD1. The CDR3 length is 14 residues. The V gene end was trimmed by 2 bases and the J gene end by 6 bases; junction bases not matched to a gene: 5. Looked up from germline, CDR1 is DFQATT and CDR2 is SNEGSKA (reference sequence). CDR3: CSARKQGALNTIYF. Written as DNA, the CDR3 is TGCAGTGCTAGAAAACAGGGGGCCTTAAACACCATATATTTT.

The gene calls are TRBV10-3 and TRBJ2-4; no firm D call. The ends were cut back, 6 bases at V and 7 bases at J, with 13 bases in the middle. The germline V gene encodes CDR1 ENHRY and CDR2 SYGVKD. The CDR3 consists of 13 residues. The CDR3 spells CAIRPSLGNIQYF. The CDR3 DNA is TGTGCCATCAGACCATCACTTGGGAACATTCAGTACTTC.

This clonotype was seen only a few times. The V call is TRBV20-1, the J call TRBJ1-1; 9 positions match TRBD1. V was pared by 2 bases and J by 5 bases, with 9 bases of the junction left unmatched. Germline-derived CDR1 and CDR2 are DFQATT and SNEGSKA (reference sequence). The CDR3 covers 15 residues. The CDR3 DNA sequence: TGCAGTGCTAGACATCGGGGACAGGGAAGAACTGAAGCTTTCTTT. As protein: CSARHRGQGRTEAFF.

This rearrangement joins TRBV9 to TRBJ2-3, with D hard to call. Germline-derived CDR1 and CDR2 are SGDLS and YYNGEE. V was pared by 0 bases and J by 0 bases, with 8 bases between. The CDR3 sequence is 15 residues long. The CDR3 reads CASSVEGHSTDTQYF. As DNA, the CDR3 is TGTGCCAGCAGCGTAGAAGGCCATAGCACAGATACGCAGTATTTT.

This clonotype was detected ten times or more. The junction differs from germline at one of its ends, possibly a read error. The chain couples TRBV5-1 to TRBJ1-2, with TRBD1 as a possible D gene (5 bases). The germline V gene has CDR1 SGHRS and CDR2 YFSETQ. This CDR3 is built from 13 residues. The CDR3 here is CASSLGTDYGYTF. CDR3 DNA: TGTGCCAGCAGTCTCGGGACGGATTATGGCTACACCTTC.

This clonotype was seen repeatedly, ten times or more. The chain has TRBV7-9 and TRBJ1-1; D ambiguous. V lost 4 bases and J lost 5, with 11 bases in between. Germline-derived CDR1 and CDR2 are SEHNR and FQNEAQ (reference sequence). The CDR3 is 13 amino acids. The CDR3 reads CASSSRSRTEAFF. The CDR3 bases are TGTGCCAGCAGCTCCCGTTCACGGACTGAAGCTTTCTTT.

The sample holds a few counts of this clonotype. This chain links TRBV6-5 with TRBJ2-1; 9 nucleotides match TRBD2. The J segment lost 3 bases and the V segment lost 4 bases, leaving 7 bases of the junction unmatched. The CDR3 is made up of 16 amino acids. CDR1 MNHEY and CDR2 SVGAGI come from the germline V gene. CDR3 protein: CASSSAGTSFYNEQFF. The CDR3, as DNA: TGTGCCAGCAGTTCTGCCGGGACTAGCTTCTACAATGAGCAGTTCTTC.

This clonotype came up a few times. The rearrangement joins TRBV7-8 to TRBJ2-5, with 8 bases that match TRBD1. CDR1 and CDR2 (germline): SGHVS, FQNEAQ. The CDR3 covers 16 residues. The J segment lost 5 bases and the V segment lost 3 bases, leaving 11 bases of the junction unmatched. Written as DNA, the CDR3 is TGTGCCAGCAGCTTCGGTCCAGGGGGCCTTCAGGAGACCCAGTACTTC. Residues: CASSFGPGGLQETQYF. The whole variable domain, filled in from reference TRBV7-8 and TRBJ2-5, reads GAGVSQSPRYKVAKRGQDVALRCDPISGHVSLFWYQQALGQGPEFLTYFQNEAQLDKSGLPSDRFFAERPEGSVSTLKIQRTQQEDSAVYLCASSFGPGGLQETQYFGPGTRLLVL.

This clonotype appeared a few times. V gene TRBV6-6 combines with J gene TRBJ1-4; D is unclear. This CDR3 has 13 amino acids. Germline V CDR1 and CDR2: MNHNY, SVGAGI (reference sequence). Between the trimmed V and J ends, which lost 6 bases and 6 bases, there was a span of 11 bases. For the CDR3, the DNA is TGTGCCAGCAGCCCGGGAGGTTATGAAAAACTGTTTTTT. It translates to CASSPGGYEKLFF.

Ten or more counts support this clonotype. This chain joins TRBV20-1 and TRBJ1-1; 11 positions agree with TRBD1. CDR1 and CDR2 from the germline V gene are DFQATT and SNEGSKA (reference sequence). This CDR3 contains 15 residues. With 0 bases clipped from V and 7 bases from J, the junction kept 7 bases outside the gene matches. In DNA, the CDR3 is TGCAGTGCTAGAGATACCCGGACAGGGGGCGGTGAAGCTTTCTTT. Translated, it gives CSARDTRTGGGEAFF.

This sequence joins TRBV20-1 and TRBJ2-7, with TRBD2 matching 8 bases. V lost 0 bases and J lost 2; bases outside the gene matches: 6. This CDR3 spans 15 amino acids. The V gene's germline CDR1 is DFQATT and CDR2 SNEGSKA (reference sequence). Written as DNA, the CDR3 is TGCAGTGCTAGAGAGGCAACTAGCGGACCCTACGAGCAGTACTTC. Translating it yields CSAREATSGPYEQYF.

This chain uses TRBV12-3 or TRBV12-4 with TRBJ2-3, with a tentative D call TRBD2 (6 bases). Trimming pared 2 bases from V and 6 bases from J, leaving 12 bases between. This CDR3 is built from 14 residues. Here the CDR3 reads CASSLSGGKDTQYF. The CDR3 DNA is TGTGCCAGCAGTTTAAGTGGAGGGAAGGATACGCAGTATTTT.

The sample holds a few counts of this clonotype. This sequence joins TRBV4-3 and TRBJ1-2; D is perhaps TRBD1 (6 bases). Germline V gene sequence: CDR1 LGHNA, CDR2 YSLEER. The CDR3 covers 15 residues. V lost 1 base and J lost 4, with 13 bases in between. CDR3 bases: TGCGCCAGCAGCCAAGTATCAGGGGAGGGCTATGGCTACACCTTC. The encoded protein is CASSQVSGEGYGYTF.

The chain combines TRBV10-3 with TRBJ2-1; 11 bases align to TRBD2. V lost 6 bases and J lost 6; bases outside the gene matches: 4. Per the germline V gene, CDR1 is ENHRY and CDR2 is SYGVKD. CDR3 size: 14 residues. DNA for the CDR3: TGTGCCATCAGAACTAGCGGGAGTGTCAATGAGCAGTTCTTC. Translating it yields CAIRTSGSVNEQFF.

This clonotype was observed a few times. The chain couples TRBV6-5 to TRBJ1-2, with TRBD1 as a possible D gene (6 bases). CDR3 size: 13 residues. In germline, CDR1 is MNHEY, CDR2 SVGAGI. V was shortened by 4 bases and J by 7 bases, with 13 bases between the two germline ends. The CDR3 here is CASSWGAAAGYTF. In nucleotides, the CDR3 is TGTGCCAGCAGTTGGGGGGCTGCCGCTGGCTACACCTTC.

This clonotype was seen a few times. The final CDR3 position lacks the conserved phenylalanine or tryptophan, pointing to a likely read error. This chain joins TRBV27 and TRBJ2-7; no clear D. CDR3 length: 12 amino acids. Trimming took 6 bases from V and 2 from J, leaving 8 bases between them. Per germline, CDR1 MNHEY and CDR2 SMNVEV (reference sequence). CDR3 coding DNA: TGTGCCAGCAGGACATCCACCTACGAGCAGTACTCC. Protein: CASRTSTYEQYS.

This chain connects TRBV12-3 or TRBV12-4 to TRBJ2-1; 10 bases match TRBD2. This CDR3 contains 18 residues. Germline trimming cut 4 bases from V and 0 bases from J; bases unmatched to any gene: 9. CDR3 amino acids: CASSYRLAGVISYNEQFF. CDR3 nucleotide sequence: TGTGCCAGCAGTTATAGGCTAGCGGGAGTAATCTCCTACAATGAGCAGTTCTTC.